Included here is one TCR beta chain sequence, with context. Its antigen specificity is not known. Within one base of it there is no much larger clone, and no base qualities were kept. The germline V gene yields MGHDK for CDR1 and SYGVNS for CDR2. From the cysteine through the phenylalanine, the CDR3 covers 13 amino acids. The CDR3 DNA has 39 bases and is translated from base 1. Here V drops 4 bases and J drops 3 bases, and the junction holds 1 base not matched to any gene. Profiling of TCR beta VDJ combinations and CDR3 sequences used genomic DNA as the template. An Illumina HiSeq 2000 was the platform used for TCR repertoire sequencing. As for the original processing: Repertoire assessment relied on Simpson's diversity index, CDR3 size and DJ length profiles, and TRBV/TRBJ rearrangement plots. The most abundant DNA sequence in the deep sequencing data was defined as the immunodominant clone. CDR3 amino acid sequences were checked for sharing across subjects and were also compared against the VDJdb database and published repertoires. The public reads were reprocessed in TCRdb via fastp at Q25 and MiXCR, keeping in-frame beta chains. One record per CDR3 amino acid sequence lists the most common genes and DNA. Here the V and J calls rest on TCRdb's processing, not on the authors' analysis. Counted in this sample were some 64,000 distinct CDR3 sequences; 50% to 70% of them appeared once. The top ten clones comprise roughly 2.5% of the sample.

The data originate from a study of CD8+CD57+ T cells in acquired aplastic anemia (dated by TCRdb to 2016 to 2019). In the study overall: DNA extracted from sorted CD4+ and CD8+ cells had a mean of roughly 3.4 ug, with a range of 0.2 to 27.4 ug. Mean read counts for healthy donor samples were 8.5 million to 10.8 million for CD4+ cells and 11.0 million for CD8+ cells.

The study deep-sequenced TCR repertoires of sorted CD4+ and CD8+ blood T cells from severe aplastic anemia patients and healthy subjects. Ficoll-Paque density gradient centrifugation was used to isolate peripheral blood mononuclear cells. Before DNA extraction, CD4+ and CD8+ T cells were sorted with FACS or magnetic beads. Points the paper makes about the study in general: Although 25 to 30 CD8+ CDR3 sequences were shared by patients and controls, these sequences appeared highly expressed in patients and within the immunodominant clones of patients. CD8+ Simpson's diversity did not differ significantly between patients and healthy controls (P=0.060).

The sequenced material came from sorted CD4+, CD8+, or CD8+CD57+ T cells (not recorded which) from PBMCs. The clonotype was recovered from a human donor in good health, serving as a control. The rearranged chain carries TRBV25-1 and TRBJ1-2; a stretch of 8 junction bases matches TRBD1. DNA sequence: TGTGCCAGCAGTGCGACAGGGGACTATGGCTACACCTTC. This yields the protein CASSATGDYGYTF.